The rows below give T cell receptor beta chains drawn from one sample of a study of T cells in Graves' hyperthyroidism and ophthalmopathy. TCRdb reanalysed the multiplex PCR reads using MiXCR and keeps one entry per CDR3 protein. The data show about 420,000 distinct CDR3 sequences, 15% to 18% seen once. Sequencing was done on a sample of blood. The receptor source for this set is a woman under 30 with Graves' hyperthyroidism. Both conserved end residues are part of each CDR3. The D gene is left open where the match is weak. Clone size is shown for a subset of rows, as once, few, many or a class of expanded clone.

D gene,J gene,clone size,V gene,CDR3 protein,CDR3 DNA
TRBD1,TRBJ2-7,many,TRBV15,CATSRVGDRDHEQYF,TGTGCCACCAGCAGAGTTGGGGACAGGGATCACGAGCAGTACTTC
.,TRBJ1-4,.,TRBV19,CASSMEATNEKLFF,TGTGCCAGTAGTATGGAGGCAACTAATGAAAAACTGTTTTTT
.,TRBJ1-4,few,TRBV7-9,CASSPGGALELFF,TGTGCCAGCAGCCCGGGGGGGGCGCTTGAACTGTTTTTT
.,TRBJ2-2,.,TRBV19,CASSIVGLGTGELFF,TGTGCCAGTAGTATAGTAGGGTTAGGTACCGGGGAGCTGTTTTTT
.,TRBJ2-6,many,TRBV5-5,CASSPPRSGANVLTF,TGTGCCAGCAGCCCTCCTCGGTCTGGGGCCAACGTCCTGACTTTC
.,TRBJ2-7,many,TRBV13,CASSWRGVSYEQYF,TGTGCCAGCAGCTGGCGGGGAGTCTCCTACGAGCAGTACTTC
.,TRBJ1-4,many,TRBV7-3,CASRRPRGNEKLFF,TGTGCCAGCAGACGGCCTAGGGGAAATGAAAAACTGTTTTTT
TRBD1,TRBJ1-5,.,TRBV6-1,CASSGDSDQPQHF,TGTGCCAGCAGTGGGGACAGCGATCAGCCCCAGCATTTT
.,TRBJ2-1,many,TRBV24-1,CATSPQIRHYNEQFF,TGTGCCACCAGTCCCCAGATAAGGCACTACAATGAGCAGTTCTTC
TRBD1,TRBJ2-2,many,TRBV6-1,CASSLDSGQKLTGELFF,TGTGCCAGCAGTTTAGACTCGGGACAGAAGTTAACCGGGGAGCTGTTTTTT
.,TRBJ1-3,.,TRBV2,CASSPQGLIGNTIYF,TGTGCCAGCAGCCCCCAGGGGTTAATTGGAAACACCATATATTTT
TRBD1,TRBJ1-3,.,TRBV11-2,CASSPTDRGGNTIYF,TGTGCCAGCAGCCCGACAGACAGGGGTGGAAACACCATATATTTT
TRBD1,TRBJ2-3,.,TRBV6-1,CASSENYRGQDTQYF,TGTGCCAGCAGTGAAAACTACAGGGGGCAAGATACGCAGTATTTT
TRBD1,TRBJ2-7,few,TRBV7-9,CASSDRALGEQYF,TGTGCCAGCAGCGACAGGGCCCTCGGCGAGCAGTACTTC
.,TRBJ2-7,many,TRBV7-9,CASSSSSYEQYF,TGTGCCAGCAGCTCGAGCTCCTACGAGCAGTACTTC
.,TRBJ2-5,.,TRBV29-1,CSVERNEETQYF,TGCAGCGTGGAGAGAAATGAAGAGACCCAGTACTTC
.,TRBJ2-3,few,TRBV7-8,CASSPMDSTDSQYF,TGTGCCAGCAGCCCGATGGACAGCACAGATTCGCAGTATTTT
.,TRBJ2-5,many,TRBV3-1,CASSQEAAWETQYF,TGTGCCAGCAGCCAAGAGGCAGCGTGGGAGACCCAGTACTTC
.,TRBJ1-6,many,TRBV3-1,CASSGSPNSPLHF,TGTGCCAGCAGCGGAAGTCCCAATTCACCCCTCCACTTT
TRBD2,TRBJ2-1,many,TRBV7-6,CASSLNSREGSYNEQFF,TGTGCCAGCAGCCTCAACTCGCGGGAGGGCTCCTACAATGAGCAGTTCTTC
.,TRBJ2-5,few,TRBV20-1,CSSSGHLQETQYF,TGCAGCTCCTCGGGACACCTCCAAGAGACCCAGTACTTC
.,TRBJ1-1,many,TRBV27,CASSLSNQNTEAFF,TGTGCCAGCAGTTTATCTAACCAGAACACTGAAGCTTTCTTT
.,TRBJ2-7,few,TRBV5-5,CASSLSPYEQYF,TGTGCCAGCAGCTTATCACCCTACGAGCAGTACTTC
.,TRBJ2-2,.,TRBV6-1,CASSGSYTGELFF,TGTGCCAGCAGCGGATCCTACACCGGGGAGCTGTTTTTT
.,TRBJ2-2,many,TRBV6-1,CASSPREGAAGELFF,TGTGCCAGCAGCCCCCGGGAAGGAGCCGCCGGGGAGCTGTTTTTT